The clone carrying this T cell receptor (beta chain) was observed at least ten times. Its antigen is not known. V was pared by 4 bases and J by 5 bases, with 11 bases of the junction left unmatched. The CDR3 contains 16 residues. Looked up from germline, CDR1 is SGHRS and CDR2 is YFSETQ. This entry comes from a study of neurological immune-mediated disorders. The study's findings and limits: The most TCR clonal expansion was seen in HTLV-1-associated myelopathy, and the least was seen in multiple sclerosis, which fell below healthy controls.

As for the cDNA, it was generated by 5'RACE with 10-nucleotide random UMIs. TCRdb reprocessed the 5' RACE reads with MiXCR, giving one entry per CDR3 protein. The sample carries fewer than 85,000 distinct CDR3 sequences, roughly 15% recorded once. The source material was PBMCs. The TCR originated in a woman in her thirties or forties in good health. The chain links TRBV5-1 to TRBJ2-5, with TRBD1 identical over 10 bases. The CDR3 loop reads CASSPDGDRGRETQYF. CDR3 DNA sequence: TGCGCCAGCAGCCCGGACGGGGACAGGGGAAGGGAGACCCAGTACTTC. Full variable domain (outside the CDR3, taken from reference TRBV5-1 and TRBJ2-5): KAGVTQTPRYLIKTRGQQVTLSCSPISGHRSVSWYQQTPGQGLQFLFEYFSETQRNKGNFPGRFSGRQFSNSRSEMNVSTLELGDSALYLCASSPDGDRGRETQYFGPGTRLLVL.